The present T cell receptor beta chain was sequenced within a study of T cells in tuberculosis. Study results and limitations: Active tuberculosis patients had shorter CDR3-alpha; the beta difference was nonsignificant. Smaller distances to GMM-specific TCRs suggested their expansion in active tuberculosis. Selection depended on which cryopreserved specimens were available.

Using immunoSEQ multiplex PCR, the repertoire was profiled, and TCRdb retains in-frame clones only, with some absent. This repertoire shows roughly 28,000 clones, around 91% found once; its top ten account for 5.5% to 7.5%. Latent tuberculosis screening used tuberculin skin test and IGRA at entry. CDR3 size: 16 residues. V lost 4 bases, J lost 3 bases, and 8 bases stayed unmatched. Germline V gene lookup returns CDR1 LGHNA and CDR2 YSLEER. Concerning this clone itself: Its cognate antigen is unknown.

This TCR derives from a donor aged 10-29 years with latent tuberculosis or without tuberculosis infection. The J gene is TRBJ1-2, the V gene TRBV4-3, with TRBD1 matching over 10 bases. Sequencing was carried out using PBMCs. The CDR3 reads CASSPRDRGFHYGYTF. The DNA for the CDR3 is TGCGCCAGCAGCCCCCGGGACAGGGGTTTCCACTATGGCTACACCTTC.